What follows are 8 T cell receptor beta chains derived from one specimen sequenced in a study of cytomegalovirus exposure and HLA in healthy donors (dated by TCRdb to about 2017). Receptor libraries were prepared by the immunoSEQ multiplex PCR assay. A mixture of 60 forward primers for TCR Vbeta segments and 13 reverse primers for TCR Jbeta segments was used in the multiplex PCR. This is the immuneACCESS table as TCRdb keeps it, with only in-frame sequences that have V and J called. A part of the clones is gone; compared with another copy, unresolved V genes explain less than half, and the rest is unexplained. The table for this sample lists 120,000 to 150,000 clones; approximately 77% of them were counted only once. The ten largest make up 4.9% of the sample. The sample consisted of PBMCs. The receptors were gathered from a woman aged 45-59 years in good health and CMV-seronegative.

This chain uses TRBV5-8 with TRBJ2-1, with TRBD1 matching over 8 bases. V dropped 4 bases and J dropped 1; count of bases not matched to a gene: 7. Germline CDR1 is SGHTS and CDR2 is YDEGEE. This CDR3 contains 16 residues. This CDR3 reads CASSLETGASYNEQFF. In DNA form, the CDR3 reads TGTGCCAGCAGCCTGGAGACAGGGGCGTCCTACAATGAGCAGTTCTTC. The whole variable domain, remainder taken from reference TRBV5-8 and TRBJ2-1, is EAGVTQSPTHLIKTRGQQATLRCSPISGHTSVYWYQQALGLGLQFLLWYDEGEERNRGNFPPRFSGRQFPNYSSELNVNALELEDSALYLCASSLETGASYNEQFFGPGTRLTVL.

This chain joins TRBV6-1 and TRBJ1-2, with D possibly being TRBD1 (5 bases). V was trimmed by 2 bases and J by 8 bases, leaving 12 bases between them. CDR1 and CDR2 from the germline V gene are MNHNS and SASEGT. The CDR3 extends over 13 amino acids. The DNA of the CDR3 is TGTGCCAGCAGTGAATGGATGGGACTAGGCTACACCTTC. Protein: CASSEWMGLGYTF.

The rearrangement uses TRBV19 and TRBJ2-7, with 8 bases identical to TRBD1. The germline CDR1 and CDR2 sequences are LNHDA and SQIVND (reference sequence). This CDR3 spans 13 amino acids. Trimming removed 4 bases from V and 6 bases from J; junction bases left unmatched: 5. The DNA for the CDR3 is TGTGCCAGTAGTAAGGACAGGGAACGCGAGCAGTACTTC. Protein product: CASSKDREREQYF.

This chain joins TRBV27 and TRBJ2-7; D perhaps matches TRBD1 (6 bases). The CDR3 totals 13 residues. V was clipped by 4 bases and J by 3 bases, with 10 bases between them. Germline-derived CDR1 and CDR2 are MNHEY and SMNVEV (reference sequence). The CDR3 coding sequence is TGTGCCAGCAGTTCAAGACAGGACTACGAGCAGTACTTC. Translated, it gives CASSSRQDYEQYF.

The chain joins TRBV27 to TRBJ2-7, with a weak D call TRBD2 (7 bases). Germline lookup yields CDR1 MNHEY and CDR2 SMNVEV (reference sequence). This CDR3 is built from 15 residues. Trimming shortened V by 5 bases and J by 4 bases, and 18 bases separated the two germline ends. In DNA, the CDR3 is TGTGCCAGCAGTGGGGGGGCGGACAATGGGTACGAGCAGTACTTC. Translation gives CASSGGADNGYEQYF.

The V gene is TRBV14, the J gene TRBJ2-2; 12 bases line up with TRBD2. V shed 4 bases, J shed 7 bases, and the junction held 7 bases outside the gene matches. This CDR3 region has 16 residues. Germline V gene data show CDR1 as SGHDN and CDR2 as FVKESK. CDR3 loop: CASSPRLAGEGGELFF. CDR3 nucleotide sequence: TGTGCCAGCAGCCCCCGACTAGCGGGGGAAGGCGGGGAGCTGTTTTTT. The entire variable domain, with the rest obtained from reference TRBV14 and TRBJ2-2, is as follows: EAGVTQFPSHSVIEKGQTVTLRCDPISGHDNLYWYRRVMGKEIKFLLHFVKESKQDESGMPNNRFLAERTGGTYSTLKVQPAELEDSGVYFCASSPRLAGEGGELFFGEGSRLTVL.

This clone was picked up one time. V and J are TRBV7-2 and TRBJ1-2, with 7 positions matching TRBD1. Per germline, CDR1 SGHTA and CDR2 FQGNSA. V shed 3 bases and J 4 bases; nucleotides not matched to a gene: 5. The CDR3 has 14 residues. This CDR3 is CASSLEGQIYGYTF. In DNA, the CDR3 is TGTGCCAGCAGCTTGGAGGGACAGATCTATGGCTACACCTTC.

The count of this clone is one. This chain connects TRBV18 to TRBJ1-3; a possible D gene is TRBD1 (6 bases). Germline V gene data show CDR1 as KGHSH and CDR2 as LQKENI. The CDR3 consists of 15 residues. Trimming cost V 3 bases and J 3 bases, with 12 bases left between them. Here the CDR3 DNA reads TGTGCCAGCTCACCCCCGACAGGTTTTGGAAACACCATATATTTT. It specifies CASSPPTGFGNTIYF.